This record covers a single T cell receptor (beta chain). These data come from a study of blood T cell repertoires in COVID-19. In the authors' workflow: From reference gene primer amplification, estimates of nucleated cell counts were derived. Measured with immunoSEQ multiplex PCR; TCRdb has only the in-frame clones, and not every one. V, J and clone size derive from that table, while D and trimming were established from the DNA sequence. The top ten hold around 1.5% of the sample, which has about 210,000 clones, around 90% seen once. The CDR3 sequence is 14 residues long. V was clipped by 5 bases and J by 6 bases; unmatched bases: 6. The germline V gene encodes CDR1 SGHTA and CDR2 FQGNSA.

This receptor was obtained from a man younger than 30 with active or convalescent COVID-19. This chain connects TRBV7-2 to TRBJ2-1; 8 nucleotides agree with TRBD2. What was sequenced was peripheral blood. The CDR3 coding sequence is TGTGCCAGCAGCAACCGGGGGGGTCCCAATGAGCAGTTCTTC. Its translation is CASSNRGGPNEQFF.